These 31 T cell receptor beta chains share one sample of origin, sequenced in a study of blood T cell repertoires in COVID-19. Data came from immunoSEQ multiplex PCR; TCRdb stores just in-frame clones and leaves some out. Among 80,000 or so clones, over 75% were seen once, and the ten largest hold approximately 10%. Sequencing was performed on peripheral blood. The receptors come from a human donor in a cohort sampled during active COVID-19.

The rearrangement links TRBV2 to TRBJ1-4, with 11 bases lining up with TRBD1. Germline assignment: CDR1 SNHLY and CDR2 FYNNEI. Unmatched junction bases numbered 12, after V lost 5 bases and J lost 7 bases. The CDR3 totals 17 residues. The CDR3 DNA reads TGTGCCAGCAGTTCCGGGACAGGGGGAGTAAAGGGTGAAAAACTGTTTTTT. As protein: CASSSGTGGVKGEKLFF.

The chain recombines TRBV24-1 with TRBJ1-2; D not certain. The CDR3 totals 13 residues. The V gene's germline CDR1 is KGHDR and CDR2 SFDVKD. The V end lost 8 bases, the J end lost 4 bases, and 13 bases lay between the germline ends. CDR3 loop: CATNSGWSYGYTF. In nucleotides, the CDR3 is TGTGCCACCAATAGCGGCTGGAGCTATGGCTACACCTTC.

This clone was recorded only once. This rearrangement joins TRBV6-6 to TRBJ2-3, with 11 bases matching TRBD2. Germline V CDR1 and CDR2: MNHNY, SVGAGI (reference sequence). V shed 3 bases, J shed 4 bases, and the junction held 3 bases outside the gene matches. CDR3 size: 15 residues. The CDR3 bases are TGTGCCAGCAGTTATTCACTAGCGGGAGCAGATACGCAGTATTTT. Translating gives CASSYSLAGADTQYF.

The gene calls are TRBV7-2 and TRBJ2-3; a weak D match, TRBD2 (6 bases). The germline V and J ends were trimmed by 1 base and 7 bases, with 9 bases remaining between them. The V gene's germline CDR1 is SGHTA and CDR2 FQGNSA. The CDR3 sequence is 13 residues long. The CDR3 region has the DNA TGTGCCAGCAGCTTAGGGGGGGTCAATACGCAGTATTTT. It yields the protein CASSLGGVNTQYF.

This chain joins TRBV19 and TRBJ1-4; D might be TRBD1 (6 bases). V was trimmed by 3 bases and J by 8 bases, leaving 13 bases between them. Per germline, CDR1 LNHDA and CDR2 SQIVND (reference sequence). The CDR3 runs to 14 residues. CDR3 in DNA: TGTGCCAGTAGTATGGCCAGGGGTGGAGAAAAACTGTTTTTT. Translating gives CASSMARGGEKLFF.

The gene calls are TRBV6-5 and TRBJ2-5; perhaps TRBD2 as D (6 bases). CDR3 length: 13 amino acids. V was pared by 6 bases and J by 7 bases, with 15 bases between. Germline CDR1 reads MNHEY; CDR2 reads SVGAGI. CDR3 in amino acids: CASSKAGRVTQYF. In DNA form, the CDR3 reads TGTGCCAGCAGCAAGGCGGGGCGGGTGACCCAGTACTTC.

The CDR3 DNA reads TGTGCCAGCAGGACAGACAGGTACACTGAAGCTTTCTTT. Its protein product is CASRTDRYTEAFF. This sequence joins TRBV6-5 and TRBJ1-1; D might be TRBD1 (6 bases). CDR3 length: 13 amino acids. The germline V gene encodes CDR1 MNHEY and CDR2 SVGAGI. V gave up 6 bases and J gave up 3 bases, with 11 bases separating them.

This clone was observed a handful of times. The rearrangement joins TRBV7-3 to TRBJ1-1, with a weak D call TRBD1 (5 bases). Per the germline V gene, CDR1 is SGHTA and CDR2 is FQGTGA. The CDR3 contains 13 residues. The V end lost 0 bases, the J end lost 3 bases, and 5 bases lay between the germline ends. This chain's CDR3 is CASSLTRDTEAFF. The CDR3, as DNA: TGTGCCAGCAGCTTAACCAGGGACACTGAAGCTTTCTTT. The full variable domain, its missing parts supplied by reference TRBV7-3 and TRBJ1-1, is GAGVSQTPSNKVTEKGKYVELRCDPISGHTALYWYRQSLGQGPEFLIYFQGTGAADDSGLPNDRFFAVRPEGSVSTLKIQRTERGDSAVYLCASSLTRDTEAFFGQGTRLTVV.

This clone was counted only a few times. This rearrangement joins TRBV2 to TRBJ2-5; D might be TRBD1 (6 bases). This CDR3 region has 13 residues. Trimming took off 4 bases at V and 5 bases at J, with 11 bases between the two ends. The germline CDR1 and CDR2 sequences are SNHLY and FYNNEI. The CDR3 bases are TGTGCCAGCAGTGTCCAGGGGAGCGAGACCCAGTACTTC. As protein: CASSVQGSETQYF.

CDR3 DNA: TGTGCCAGCAGCTTAGGGGAGGGGGGGTACCAAGAGACCCAGTACTTC. This encodes CASSLGEGGYQETQYF. This rearrangement joins TRBV11-3 to TRBJ2-5; D might be TRBD2 (7 bases). V lost 1 base and J 0 bases, leaving 12 bases between the germline ends. The germline CDR1 and CDR2 sequences are SGHNT and YENEEA. The CDR3 is made up of 16 amino acids.

The chain's CDR3 is CASSRRVGGGTNEKLFF. The CDR3 region has the DNA TGTGCCAGCAGCCGACGGGTGGGGGGAGGTACTAATGAAAAACTGTTTTTT. The chain has TRBV28 and TRBJ1-4, with D perhaps TRBD1 (5 bases). Trimming left V 6 bases short and J 2 bases short, with 19 bases between. The CDR3 extends over 17 amino acids. Germline V gene sequence: CDR1 MDHEN, CDR2 SYDVKM. Variable domain in full (rest from reference TRBV28 and TRBJ1-4): DVKVTQSSRYLVKRTGEKVFLECVQDMDHENMFWYRQDPGLGLRLIYFSYDVKMKEKGDIPEGYSVSREKKERFSLILESASTNQTSMYLCASSRRVGGGTNEKLFFGSGTQLSVL.

CDR3 coding DNA: TGTGCCAGCAGCTCCCGCGGGGACAGCACAGATACGCAGTATTTT. This encodes CASSSRGDSTDTQYF. The J gene is TRBJ2-3, the V gene TRBV7-3, with a tentative D call TRBD2 (6 bases). With 4 bases removed from V and 0 bases from J, the gap between germline ends came to 11 bases. The CDR3 length is 15 residues. Germline CDR1 SGHTA, CDR2 FQGTGA.

This clone was recorded once. The chain links TRBV2 to TRBJ1-6; D may be TRBD1 (5 bases). The CDR3 contains 15 residues. V lost 2 bases, J lost 5 bases, and 10 bases lay in between. Germline V gives CDR1 SNHLY, CDR2 FYNNEI. Written as DNA, the CDR3 is TGTGCCAGCAGTGAAACGGGACTGGATAATTCACCCCTCCACTTT. This gives the protein CASSETGLDNSPLHF.

The J gene is TRBJ2-7, the V gene TRBV6-5; weak D call: TRBD1 (5 bases). CDR1 and CDR2 from the germline V gene are MNHEY and SVGAGI. V lost 11 bases and J 7 bases, leaving 15 bases between the germline ends. The CDR3 consists of 11 residues. The CDR3, as DNA: TGTGCCCCTCGGGCAGGGATTGAGCAGTACTTC. Amino acid sequence: CAPRAGIEQYF.

The chain joins TRBV5-1 to TRBJ2-6; no clear D gene. The ends were cut back, 4 bases at V and 0 bases at J, with 2 bases in the middle. The CDR3 sequence is 13 residues long. CDR1 is SGHRS, CDR2 YFSETQ, per germline. CDR3: CASSLSGANVLTF. CDR3 coding DNA: TGCGCCAGCAGCCTCTCTGGGGCCAACGTCCTGACTTTC.

The chain is built from TRBV5-4 and TRBJ2-7; tentative D call: TRBD2 (5 bases). CDR1 and CDR2 (germline): SGHNT, YYREEE (reference sequence). This CDR3 comprises 17 residues. V lost 0 bases to trimming and J lost 1 base, with 17 bases between them. The CDR3 loop is CASSLAGAAGGSYEQYF. The CDR3 nucleotides read TGTGCCAGCAGCTTGGCCGGAGCGGCCGGAGGTTCCTACGAGCAGTACTTC.

The CDR3 DNA reads as TGTGCCAGCAGTTGGGGGTCAGGGGATAATTCACCCCTCCACTTT. This codes for CASSWGSGDNSPLHF. The chain is built from TRBV6-5 and TRBJ1-6; tentatively, D is TRBD1 (6 bases). This CDR3 comprises 15 residues. V was trimmed by 4 bases and J by 5 bases, leaving 12 bases between them. Germline lookup yields CDR1 MNHEY and CDR2 SVGAGI.

This clone was observed a handful of times. The J gene is TRBJ2-2, the V gene TRBV14; D gene ambiguous. This CDR3 contains 14 residues. Germline assignment: CDR1 SGHDN and CDR2 FVKESK. Trimming took off 1 base at V and 7 bases at J, with 10 bases between the two ends. DNA of the CDR3: TGTGCCAGCAGCCAAGGGCCCCAAAGCGGGGAGCTGTTTTTT. Amino acids: CASSQGPQSGELFF. The full variable domain, its missing parts supplied by reference TRBV14 and TRBJ2-2, is EAGVTQFPSHSVIEKGQTVTLRCDPISGHDNLYWYRRVMGKEIKFLLHFVKESKQDESGMPNNRFLAERTGGTYSTLKVQPAELEDSGVYFCASSQGPQSGELFFGEGSRLTVL.

V gene TRBV24-1 combines with J gene TRBJ1-2, with 8 bases aligning to TRBD1. CDR3 length: 13 residues. The germline V gene encodes CDR1 KGHDR and CDR2 SFDVKD. V was pared by 9 bases and J by 8 bases, with 10 bases of the junction left unmatched. CDR3 region: CATADRDKMGYTF. The CDR3 DNA sequence: TGTGCCACCGCGGACAGGGACAAAATGGGCTACACCTTC.

The chain links TRBV10-1 to TRBJ1-1, with D possibly matching TRBD1 (5 bases). V gave up 4 bases and J gave up 6 bases, with 18 bases separating them. CDR3 length: 15 residues. CDR1 is WNHNN and CDR2 is SYGVQD in the germline V gene (reference sequence). CDR3 region: CASSVRRGGTAEAFF. CDR3 DNA sequence: TGCGCCAGCAGTGTTCGGCGGGGGGGAACCGCTGAAGCTTTCTTT.

This clone was observed once. The chain joins TRBV28 to TRBJ2-7, with 9 bases lining up with TRBD2. V shed 6 bases and J 9 bases; nucleotides not matched to a gene: 12. The length of the CDR3 is 14 residues. CDR1 and CDR2 from the germline V gene are MDHEN and SYDVKM. The DNA for the CDR3 is TGTGCCAGCAGGGCTGCAGGGCGGGAGGGCCGGCAGTACTTC. Translating it yields CASRAAGREGRQYF.

The CDR3 spells CASSSAGGLTGELFF. CDR3 DNA: TGTGCCAGTAGTTCAGCGGGAGGCCTGACCGGGGAGCTGTTTTTT. The chain couples TRBV19 to TRBJ2-2, with 9 nucleotides matching TRBD2. The CDR3 is 15 amino acids. Trimming took 5 bases from V and 5 from J; bases not matched to a gene: 6. The germline CDR1 and CDR2 sequences are LNHDA and SQIVND (reference sequence).

The rearrangement uses TRBV19 and TRBJ2-3, with D possibly being TRBD1 (7 bases). V lost 2 bases and J 4 bases, leaving 10 bases between the germline ends. The germline V gene encodes CDR1 LNHDA and CDR2 SQIVND (reference sequence). The CDR3 loop spans 14 amino acids. The CDR3 sequence is CASSISGGPDTQYF. The CDR3 DNA sequence: TGTGCCAGTAGTATATCAGGGGGGCCAGATACGCAGTATTTT.

The J gene is TRBJ2-4, the V gene TRBV2; tentatively, D is TRBD2 (5 bases). The germline V and J ends were trimmed by 6 bases and 5 bases, with 20 bases remaining between them. Germline V CDR1 and CDR2: SNHLY, FYNNEI. CDR3 size: 16 residues. CDR3 coding DNA: TGTGCCAGCAGGGGTTGGACTGTTAGCCATGAAAACATTCAGTACTTC. Translating it yields CASRGWTVSHENIQYF.

On this clone itself: Sequence at one end of the junction differs from germline and may be a read error. The V call is TRBV13, the J call TRBJ2-3; TRBD1 is a possible D gene (5 bases). CDR3 size: 14 residues. Germline CDR1 and CDR2: PRHDT and FYEKMQ (reference sequence). Written as DNA, the CDR3 is TGTGCCAGCAGCCTAGGGGCTAGCACAGATACGCAGTATTTT. Its translation is CASSLGASTDTQYF.

The chain joins TRBV5-5 to TRBJ2-1; the match to TRBD2 covers 9 bases. The CDR3 consists of 15 residues. Trimming cost V 3 bases and J 6 bases; bases outside gene matches: 7. Germline V gives CDR1 SGHKS, CDR2 YYEKEE (reference sequence). CDR3 loop: CASSSLAGIPNEQFF. The CDR3 nucleotides read TGTGCCAGCAGCTCGCTAGCGGGAATCCCCAATGAGCAGTTCTTC.

The V and J genes are TRBV6-5 and TRBJ1-3; a weak D match, TRBD1 (5 bases). CDR1 is MNHEY, CDR2 SVGAGI, per germline. V lost 5 bases, J lost 3 bases, and 14 bases lay in between. This CDR3 spans 15 amino acids. The CDR3 sequence is CASSTHAGDGNTIYF. The CDR3 DNA follows: TGTGCCAGCAGTACCCACGCGGGGGATGGAAACACCATATATTTT.

The rearrangement joins TRBV2 to TRBJ1-2, with D unclear. Per germline, CDR1 SNHLY and CDR2 FYNNEI. V was shortened by 7 bases and J by 10 bases, with 13 bases between the two germline ends. The CDR3 spans 11 residues. CDR3 sequence (DNA): TGTGCCAGCAACTCGGACTGGGTCTACACCTTC. It is translated as CASNSDWVYTF.

The chain carries TRBV20-1 and TRBJ2-7, with 8 positions matching TRBD2. This CDR3 has 11 residues. Germline V gene lookup returns CDR1 DFQATT and CDR2 SNEGSKA (reference sequence). V gave up 6 bases and J gave up 3 bases; unmatched junction bases: 1. CDR3 protein: CSAGLGYEQYF. Written as DNA, the CDR3 is TGCAGTGCGGGACTAGGCTACGAGCAGTACTTC.

The chain links TRBV19 to TRBJ2-2; 10 bases align to TRBD1. Germline CDR1 is LNHDA and CDR2 is SQIVND (reference sequence). The CDR3 totals 18 residues. The V segment lost 5 bases and the J segment 6 bases; nucleotides outside the gene matches: 15. The CDR3 DNA reads TGTGCCAGTAGTCACCGCCCCCACGGGACAGGGGACGCCGGGGAGCTGTTTTTT. Amino acid sequence: CASSHRPHGTGDAGELFF.

The chain couples TRBV6-1 to TRBJ2-1; a possible D gene is TRBD2 (5 bases). CDR1 is MNHNS and CDR2 is SASEGT in the germline V gene. Between the trimmed V and J ends, which lost 1 base and 8 bases, there was a span of 12 bases. The CDR3 runs to 14 residues. Here the CDR3 DNA reads TGTGCCAGCAGTGAAGAACTAGGTTGGTATGAGCAGTTCTTC. Translating gives CASSEELGWYEQFF.